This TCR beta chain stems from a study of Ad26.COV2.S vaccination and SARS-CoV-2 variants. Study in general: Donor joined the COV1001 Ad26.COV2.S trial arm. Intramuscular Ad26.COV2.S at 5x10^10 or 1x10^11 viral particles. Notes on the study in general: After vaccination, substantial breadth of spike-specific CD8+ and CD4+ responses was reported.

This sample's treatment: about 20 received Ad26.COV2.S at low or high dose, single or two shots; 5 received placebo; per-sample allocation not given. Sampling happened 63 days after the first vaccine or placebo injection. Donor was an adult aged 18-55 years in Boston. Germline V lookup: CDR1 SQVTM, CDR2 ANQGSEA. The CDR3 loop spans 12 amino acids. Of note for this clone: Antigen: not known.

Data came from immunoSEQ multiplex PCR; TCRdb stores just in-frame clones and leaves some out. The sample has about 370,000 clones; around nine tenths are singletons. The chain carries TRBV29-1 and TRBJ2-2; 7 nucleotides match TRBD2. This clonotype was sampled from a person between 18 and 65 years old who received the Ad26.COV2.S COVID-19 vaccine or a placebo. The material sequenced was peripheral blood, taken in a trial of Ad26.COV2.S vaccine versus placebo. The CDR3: CSGDYGGGELFF. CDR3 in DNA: TGCAGTGGGGACTACGGTGGCGGGGAGCTGTTTTTT.